One sample yielded the 9 T cell receptor beta chains listed below, sequenced in a study of T-cell reconstitution after alpha-beta-depleted transplantation in children. Unique molecular identifiers were incorporated during preparation of the TCRbeta library. TCRdb ran MiXCR on the PCR reads and lists one entry per CDR3 protein. The sample has roughly 340,000 distinct CDR3 sequences, around 16% seen once. The starting material was PBMCs, mostly from graft donor cells, obtained 360 days after TCRalphabeta/CD19-depleted stem cell transplant. These receptors were taken from a male patient between 2 and 15 years old who had a stem cell transplant for acute lymphoblastic leukemia, so the T cells may come from the graft donor.

The chain uses TRBV11-2 and TRBJ2-3; D is undetermined. V was clipped by 4 bases and J by 0 bases, with 14 bases between them. The CDR3 sequence is 16 residues long. Germline assignment: CDR1 SGHAT and CDR2 FQNNGV. The CDR3 region has the DNA TGTGCCAGCAGCTCCACGGCCCATATTAGCACAGATACGCAGTATTTT. This sequence encodes CASSSTAHISTDTQYF.

This clonotype was picked up a small number of times. This chain links TRBV28 with TRBJ2-5; 8 bases fit TRBD2. The J segment lost 5 bases and the V segment lost 3 bases, leaving 23 bases of the junction unmatched. CDR1 is MDHEN and CDR2 is SYDVKM in the germline V gene. This CDR3 comprises 20 residues. DNA of the CDR3: TGTGCCAGCAGTTTGGTCCGTCCTGCAAGACTAGCGAGGGAGAGGGAGACCCAGTACTTC. Amino acids: CASSLVRPARLARERETQYF.

This clonotype appeared a few times. This chain connects TRBV20-1 to TRBJ1-2; no clear D. The germline gives CDR1 DFQATT, CDR2 SNEGSKA (reference sequence). The CDR3 extends over 11 amino acids. With 1 base removed from V and 8 bases from J, the gap between germline ends came to 8 bases. This CDR3 reads CSARAAHGYTF. In DNA form, the CDR3 reads TGCAGTGCTAGAGCGGCACACGGCTACACCTTC.

This chain links TRBV6-2 or TRBV6-3 with TRBJ2-3, with 10 bases fitting TRBD2. CDR1 and CDR2 (germline): MNHEY, SVGEGT. The CDR3 length is 21 residues. Unmatched junction bases numbered 19, after V lost 2 bases and J lost 2 bases. The CDR3 nucleotides are TGTGCCAGCAGTTACCCGACGCTAGCGGGAGTAGTGCAACTTAACACAGATACGCAGTATTTT. Translation gives CASSYPTLAGVVQLNTDTQYF.

The chain joins TRBV4-3 to TRBJ2-5, with TRBD2 identical over 13 bases. The CDR3 runs to 18 residues. CDR1 and CDR2 (germline): LGHNA, YSLEER. The ends lost 4 bases at V and 0 bases at J; junction bases unmatched: 8. CDR3 nucleotide sequence: TGCGCCAGCAGCCCTGGACTAGCGGGAGCGGGGAACCAAGAGACCCAGTACTTC. It yields the protein CASSPGLAGAGNQETQYF.

This clonotype has a handful of counts. This chain links TRBV5-5 with TRBJ2-5; 7 nucleotides line up with TRBD2. V lost 4 bases, J lost 0 bases, and 6 bases stayed unmatched. The CDR3 runs to 15 residues. Germline loops: CDR1 SGHKS, CDR2 YYEKEE (reference sequence). CDR3: CASSQMSGNQETQYF. In DNA form, the CDR3 reads TGTGCCAGCAGCCAAATGAGCGGGAACCAAGAGACCCAGTACTTC. Based on the CDR3 plus reference TRBV5-5 and TRBJ2-5, the full variable domain is DAGVTQSPTHLIKTRGQQVTLRCSPISGHKSVSWYQQVLGQGPQFIFQYYEKEERGRGNFPDRFSARQFPNYSSELNVNALLLGDSALYLCASSQMSGNQETQYFGPGTRLLVL.

This chain joins TRBV27 and TRBJ2-7; a possible D gene is TRBD1 (7 bases). The V and J ends lost 6 bases and 7 bases respectively, with 16 bases between them. Germline V gene data show CDR1 as MNHEY and CDR2 as SMNVEV (reference sequence). This CDR3 contains 13 residues. The CDR3 region is CASSQARGREQYF. The CDR3, as DNA: TGTGCCAGCAGCCAAGCCAGGGGGAGGGAGCAGTACTTC.

This chain links TRBV3-1 with TRBJ2-2, with D tentatively TRBD1 or TRBD2 (5 bases each). Trimming left V 0 bases short and J 4 bases short, with 27 bases between. The CDR3 runs to 21 residues. Germline CDR1 LGHDT, CDR2 YNNKEL (reference sequence). This chain's CDR3 is CASSQDKKETPGTSGTGELFF. The DNA for the CDR3 is TGTGCCAGCAGCCAAGATAAGAAAGAAACCCCCGGGACCTCAGGCACCGGGGAGCTGTTTTTT.

This clonotype was counted at least ten times. The chain carries TRBV6-6 and TRBJ2-1; D possibly corresponds to TRBD2 (6 bases). The V end was cut by 5 bases, the J end by 5 bases, with 7 bases between. The CDR3 contains 12 residues. Per germline, CDR1 MNHNY and CDR2 SVGAGI (reference sequence). CDR3 coding DNA: TGTGCCAGCAGTACTAGCAACAATGAGCAGTTCTTC. Protein: CASSTSNNEQFF.